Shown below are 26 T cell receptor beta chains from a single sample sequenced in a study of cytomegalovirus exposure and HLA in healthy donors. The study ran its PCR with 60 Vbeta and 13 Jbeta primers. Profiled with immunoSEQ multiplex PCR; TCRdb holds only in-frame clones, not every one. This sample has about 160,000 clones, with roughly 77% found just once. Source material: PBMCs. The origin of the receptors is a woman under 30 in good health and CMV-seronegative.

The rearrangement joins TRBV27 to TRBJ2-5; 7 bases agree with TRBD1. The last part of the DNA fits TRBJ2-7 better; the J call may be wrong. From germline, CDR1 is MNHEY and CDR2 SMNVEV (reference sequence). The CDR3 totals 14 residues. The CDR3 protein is CASSTWDSAYEQYF. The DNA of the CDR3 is TGTGCCAGCAGTACCTGGGACAGTGCCTACGAGCAGTACTTC.

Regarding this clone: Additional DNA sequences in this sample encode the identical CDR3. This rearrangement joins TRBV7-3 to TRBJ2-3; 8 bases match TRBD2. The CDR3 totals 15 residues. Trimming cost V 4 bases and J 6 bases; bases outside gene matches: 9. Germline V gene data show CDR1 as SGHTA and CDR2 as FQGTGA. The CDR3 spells CASSSSGGHTDTQYF. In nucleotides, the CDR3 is TGTGCCAGCAGCTCCAGCGGGGGCCACACGGATACGCAGTATTTT.

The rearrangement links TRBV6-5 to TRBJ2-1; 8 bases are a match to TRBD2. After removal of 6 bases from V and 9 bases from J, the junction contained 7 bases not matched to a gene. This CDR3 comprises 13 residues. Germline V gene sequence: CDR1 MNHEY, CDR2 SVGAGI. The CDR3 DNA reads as TGTGCCAGCAGCCGCGCTCTAGCGGGTGAGCAGTTCTTC. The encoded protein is CASSRALAGEQFF.

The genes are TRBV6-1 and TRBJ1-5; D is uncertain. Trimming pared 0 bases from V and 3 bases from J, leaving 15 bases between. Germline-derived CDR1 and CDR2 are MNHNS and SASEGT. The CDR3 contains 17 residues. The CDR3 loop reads CASSEARWRENNQPQHF. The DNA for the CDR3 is TGTGCCAGCAGTGAAGCGCGGTGGAGGGAGAACAATCAGCCCCAGCATTTT.

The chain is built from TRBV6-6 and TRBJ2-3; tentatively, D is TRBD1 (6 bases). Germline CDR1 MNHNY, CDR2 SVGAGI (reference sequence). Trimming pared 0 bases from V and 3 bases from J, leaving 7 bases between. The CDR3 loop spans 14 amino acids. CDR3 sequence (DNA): TGTGCCAGCAGTTACTCGCAGGGGACAGATACGCAGTATTTT. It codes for CASSYSQGTDTQYF.

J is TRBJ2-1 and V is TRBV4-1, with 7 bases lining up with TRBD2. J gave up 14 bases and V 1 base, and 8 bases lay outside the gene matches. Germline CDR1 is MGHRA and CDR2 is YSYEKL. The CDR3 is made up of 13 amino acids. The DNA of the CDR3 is TGCGCCAGCAGCCAAGTAGGGACTAAGGCTGAGTTCTTC. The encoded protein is CASSQVGTKAEFF.

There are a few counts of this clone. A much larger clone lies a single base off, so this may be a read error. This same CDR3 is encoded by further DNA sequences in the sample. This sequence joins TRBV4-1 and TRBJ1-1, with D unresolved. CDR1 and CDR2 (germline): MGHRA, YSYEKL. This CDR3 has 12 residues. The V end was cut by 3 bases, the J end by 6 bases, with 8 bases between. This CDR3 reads CASSQNRAEAFF. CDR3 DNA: TGCGCCAGCAGCCAGAACCGGGCTGAAGCTTTCTTT.

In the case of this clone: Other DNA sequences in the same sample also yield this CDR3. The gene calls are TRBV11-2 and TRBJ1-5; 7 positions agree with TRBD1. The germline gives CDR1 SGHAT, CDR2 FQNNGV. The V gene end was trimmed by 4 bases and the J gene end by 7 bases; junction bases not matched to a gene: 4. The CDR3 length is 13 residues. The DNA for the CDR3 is TGTGCCAGCAGCTCGGGACAGCGGCAGCCCCAGCATTTT. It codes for CASSSGQRQPQHF. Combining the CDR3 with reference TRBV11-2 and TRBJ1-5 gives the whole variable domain EAGVAQSPRYKIIEKRQSVAFWCNPISGHATLYWYQQILGQGPKLLIQFQNNGVVDDSQLPKDRFSAERLKGVDSTLKIQPAKLEDSAVYLCASSSGQRQPQHFGDGTRLSIL.

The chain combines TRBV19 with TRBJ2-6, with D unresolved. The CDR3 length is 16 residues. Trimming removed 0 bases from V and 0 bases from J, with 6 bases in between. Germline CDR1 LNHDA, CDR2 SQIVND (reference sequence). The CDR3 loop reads CASSIDASSGANVLTF. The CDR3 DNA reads TGTGCCAGTAGTATAGATGCTAGCTCTGGGGCCAACGTCCTGACTTTC.

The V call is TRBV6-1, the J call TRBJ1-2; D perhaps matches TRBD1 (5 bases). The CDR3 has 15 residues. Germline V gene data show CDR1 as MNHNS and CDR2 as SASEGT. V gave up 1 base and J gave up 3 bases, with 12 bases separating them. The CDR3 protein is CASSEGPTGDYGYTF. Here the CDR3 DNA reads TGTGCCAGCAGTGAAGGACCAACGGGGGACTATGGCTACACCTTC.

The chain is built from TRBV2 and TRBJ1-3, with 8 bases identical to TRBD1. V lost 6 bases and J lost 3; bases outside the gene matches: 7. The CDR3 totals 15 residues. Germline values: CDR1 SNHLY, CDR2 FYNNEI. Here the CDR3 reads CASRAGQGGGNTIYF. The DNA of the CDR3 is TGTGCCAGCAGAGCCGGACAGGGTGGTGGAAACACCATATATTTT.

DNA for the CDR3: TGTGCCACCAAAGACAGGGGGCGCGAAAAACTGTTTTTT. It yields the protein CATKDRGREKLFF. V usage is TRBV28 and J usage is TRBJ1-4; 10 bases agree with TRBD1. Germline-derived CDR1 and CDR2 are MDHEN and SYDVKM. This CDR3 contains 13 residues. V gave up 10 bases and J gave up 8 bases; unmatched junction bases: 7.

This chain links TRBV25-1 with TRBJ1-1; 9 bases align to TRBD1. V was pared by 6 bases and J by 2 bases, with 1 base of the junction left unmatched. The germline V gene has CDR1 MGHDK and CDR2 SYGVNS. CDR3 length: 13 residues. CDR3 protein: CASSTGGNTEAFF. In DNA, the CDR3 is TGTGCCAGCAGCACAGGGGGCAACACTGAAGCTTTCTTT.

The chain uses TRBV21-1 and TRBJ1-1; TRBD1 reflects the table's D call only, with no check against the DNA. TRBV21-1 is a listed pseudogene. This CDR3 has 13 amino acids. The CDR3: CASRTGMNTEAFF. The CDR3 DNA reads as TGTGCCAGCAGGACAGGGATGAACACTGAAGCTTTCTTT.

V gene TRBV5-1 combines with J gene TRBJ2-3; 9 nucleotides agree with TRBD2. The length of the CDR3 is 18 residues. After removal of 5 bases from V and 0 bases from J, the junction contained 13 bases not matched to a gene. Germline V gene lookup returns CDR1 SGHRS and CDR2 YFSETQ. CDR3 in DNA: TGCGCCAGCAGGTTGCGAGCGGGGGGAACTCCTAGCACAGATACGCAGTATTTT. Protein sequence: CASRLRAGGTPSTDTQYF.

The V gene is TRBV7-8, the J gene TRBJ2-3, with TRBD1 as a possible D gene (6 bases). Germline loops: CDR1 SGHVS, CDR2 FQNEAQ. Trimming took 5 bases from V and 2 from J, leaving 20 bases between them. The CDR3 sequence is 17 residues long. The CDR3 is CASSAKQGSVVTDTQYF. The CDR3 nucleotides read TGTGCCAGCAGCGCCAAACAGGGAAGTGTTGTCACAGATACGCAGTATTTT. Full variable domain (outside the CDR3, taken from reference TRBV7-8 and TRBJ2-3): GAGVSQSPRYKVAKRGQDVALRCDPISGHVSLFWYQQALGQGPEFLTYFQNEAQLDKSGLPSDRFFAERPEGSVSTLKIQRTQQEDSAVYLCASSAKQGSVVTDTQYFGPGTRLTVL.

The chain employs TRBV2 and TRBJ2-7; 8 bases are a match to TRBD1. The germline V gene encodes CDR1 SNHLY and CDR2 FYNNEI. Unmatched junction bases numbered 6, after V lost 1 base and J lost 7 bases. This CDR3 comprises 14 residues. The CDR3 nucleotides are TGTGCCAGCAGTGAAGAGGACAGGGTTGAGGAGCAGTACTTC. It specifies CASSEEDRVEEQYF.

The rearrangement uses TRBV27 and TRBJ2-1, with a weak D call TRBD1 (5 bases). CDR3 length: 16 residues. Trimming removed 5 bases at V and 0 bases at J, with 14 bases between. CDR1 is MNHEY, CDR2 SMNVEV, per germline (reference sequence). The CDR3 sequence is CASSDNRFSSYNEQFF. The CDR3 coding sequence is TGTGCCAGCAGTGATAACAGGTTCAGCTCCTACAATGAGCAGTTCTTC.

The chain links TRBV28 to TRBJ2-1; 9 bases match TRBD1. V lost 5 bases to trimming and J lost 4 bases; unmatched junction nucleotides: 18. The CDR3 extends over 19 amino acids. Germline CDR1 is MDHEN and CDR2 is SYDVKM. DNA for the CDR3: TGTGCCAGCAGTGGGCCGGGACAGGGTGCCCCCGGAAGTTACAATGAGCAGTTCTTC. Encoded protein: CASSGPGQGAPGSYNEQFF. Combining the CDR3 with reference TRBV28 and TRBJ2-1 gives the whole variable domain DVKVTQSSRYLVKRTGEKVFLECVQDMDHENMFWYRQDPGLGLRLIYFSYDVKMKEKGDIPEGYSVSREKKERFSLILESASTNQTSMYLCASSGPGQGAPGSYNEQFFGPGTRLTVL.

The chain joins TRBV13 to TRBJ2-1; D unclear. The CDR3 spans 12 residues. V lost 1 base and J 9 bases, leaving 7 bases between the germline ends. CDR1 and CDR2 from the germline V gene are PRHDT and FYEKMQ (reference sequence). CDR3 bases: TGTGCCAGCAGCTTAGCCCCAGGTGAGCAGTTCTTC. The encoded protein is CASSLAPGEQFF.

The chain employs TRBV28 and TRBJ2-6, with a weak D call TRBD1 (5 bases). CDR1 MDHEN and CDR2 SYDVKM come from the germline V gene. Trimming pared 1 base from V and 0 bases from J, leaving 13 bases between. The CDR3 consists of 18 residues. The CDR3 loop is CASSLLRQTDSGANVLTF. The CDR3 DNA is TGTGCCAGCAGTTTATTGCGACAGACCGACTCTGGGGCCAACGTCCTGACTTTC.

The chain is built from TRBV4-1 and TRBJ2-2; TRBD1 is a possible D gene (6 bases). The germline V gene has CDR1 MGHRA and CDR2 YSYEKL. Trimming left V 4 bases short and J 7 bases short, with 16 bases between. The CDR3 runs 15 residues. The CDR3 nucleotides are TGCGCCAGCAGCCTGGGGGCGGGTTTTAGCGGGGAGCTGTTTTTT. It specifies CASSLGAGFSGELFF.

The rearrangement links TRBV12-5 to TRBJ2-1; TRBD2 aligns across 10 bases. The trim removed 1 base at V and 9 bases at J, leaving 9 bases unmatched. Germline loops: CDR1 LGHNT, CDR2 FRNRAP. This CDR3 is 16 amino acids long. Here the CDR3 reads CASGLESSGRLGEQFF. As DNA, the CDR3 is TGTGCTAGTGGTTTGGAATCTAGCGGGAGATTAGGTGAGCAGTTCTTC.

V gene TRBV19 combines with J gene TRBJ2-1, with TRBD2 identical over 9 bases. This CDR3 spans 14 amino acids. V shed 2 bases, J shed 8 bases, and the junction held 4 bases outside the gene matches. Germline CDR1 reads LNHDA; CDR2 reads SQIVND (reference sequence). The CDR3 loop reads CASSILAGWDEQFF. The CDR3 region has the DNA TGTGCCAGTAGTATACTAGCGGGATGGGATGAGCAGTTCTTC.

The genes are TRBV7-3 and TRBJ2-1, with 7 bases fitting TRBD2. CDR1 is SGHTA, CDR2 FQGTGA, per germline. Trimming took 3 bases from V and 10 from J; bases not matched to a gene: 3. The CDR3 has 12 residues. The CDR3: CASSFLGGEQFF. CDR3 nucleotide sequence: TGTGCCAGCAGCTTTTTGGGAGGGGAGCAGTTCTTC.

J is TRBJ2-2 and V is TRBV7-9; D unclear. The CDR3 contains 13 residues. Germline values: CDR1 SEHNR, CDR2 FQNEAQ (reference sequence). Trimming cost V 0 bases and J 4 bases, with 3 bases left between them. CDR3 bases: TGTGCCAGCAGCTTAGCGCGCACCGGGGAGCTGTTTTTT. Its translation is CASSLARTGELFF.